The 28 T cell receptor beta chains below all came from one sample that was sequenced in a study of T cell responses to AZD1222 COVID-19 vaccine. This table comes from immunoSEQ multiplex PCR, and its TCRdb copy is limited to in-frame clones, with some not included. The sample includes about 130,000 clones, roughly 90% seen only once; the top ten take roughly 1%. The starting material was peripheral blood, obtained 28 days after the second AZD1222 dose. Receptors were obtained from an adult who received the AZD1222 COVID-19 vaccine.

This chain connects TRBV18 to TRBJ2-7; weak D call: TRBD2 (5 bases). In germline, CDR1 is KGHSH, CDR2 LQKENI. This CDR3 comprises 13 residues. V was shortened by 3 bases and J by 2 bases, with 8 bases between the two germline ends. CDR3 sequence reads: CASSPDGAYEQYF. In DNA form, the CDR3 reads TGTGCCAGCTCACCTGACGGGGCCTACGAGCAGTACTTC.

This clone was found a few times. The chain uses TRBV3-1 (or the pseudogene TRBV3-2) and TRBJ2-7; D is tentatively TRBD1 or TRBD2 (7 bases each). V was clipped by 0 bases and J by 7 bases, with 28 bases between them. Germline CDR1 and CDR2: LGHDT and YNNKEL (reference sequence). The CDR3 sequence is 19 residues long. The CDR3 region is CASSQDRIRGDSLFWEQYF. The DNA for the CDR3 is TGTGCCAGCAGCCAAGATCGTATACGGGGGGACAGTCTTTTTTGGGAGCAGTACTTC.

The chain employs TRBV4-3 and TRBJ2-3, with a weak D call TRBD2 (7 bases). Germline values: CDR1 LGHNA, CDR2 YSLEER. The germline V and J ends were trimmed by 0 bases and 3 bases, with 16 bases remaining between them. This CDR3 spans 17 amino acids. CDR3 region: CASSQDLVQGGTDTQYF. DNA for the CDR3: TGCGCCAGCAGCCAAGATCTTGTACAGGGAGGGACAGATACGCAGTATTTT.

This clone was recorded once. The chain has TRBV2 and TRBJ1-4; TRBD1 matches 8 bases. CDR3 size: 14 residues. Germline assignment: CDR1 SNHLY and CDR2 FYNNEI. V trimming: 5 bases; J trimming: 4 bases; junction bases outside the gene matches: 3. The CDR3 DNA reads as TGTGCCAGCAGTCGGGACAGGTTTAATGAAAAACTGTTTTTT. Protein product: CASSRDRFNEKLFF.

This chain links TRBV28 with TRBJ2-1; TRBD2 agrees at 7 bases. V was pared by 10 bases and J by 4 bases, with 13 bases of the junction left unmatched. From germline, CDR1 is MDHEN and CDR2 SYDVKM. The CDR3 consists of 15 residues. The CDR3 sequence is CAIVTGVSGYNEQFF. CDR3 bases: TGTGCCATCGTGACTGGTGTTAGCGGGTACAATGAGCAGTTCTTC.

This clone has more than one count but fewer than ten. The chain carries TRBV11-3 and TRBJ2-3; 8 bases align to TRBD1. The CDR3 covers 14 residues. Germline V CDR1 and CDR2: SGHNT, YENEEA. With 5 bases clipped from V and 3 bases from J, the junction kept 4 bases outside the gene matches. The CDR3 sequence is CASSLDRATDTQYF. The CDR3 DNA follows: TGTGCCAGCAGCCTGGACAGGGCAACAGATACGCAGTATTTT.

The chain joins TRBV18 to TRBJ2-7; perhaps D is TRBD1 or TRBD2 (5 bases each). The V gene's germline CDR1 is KGHSH and CDR2 LQKENI. With 4 bases removed from V and 2 bases from J, the gap between germline ends came to 15 bases. This CDR3 is built from 15 residues. CDR3 coding DNA: TGTGCCAGCTCACAGTCAGGGACGTTGACCTACGAGCAGTACTTC. It codes for CASSQSGTLTYEQYF.

The rearrangement links TRBV3-1 (or the pseudogene TRBV3-2) to TRBJ2-4, with D hard to call. Germline V gene sequence: CDR1 LGHDT, CDR2 YNNKEL (reference sequence). There are 15 residues in the CDR3. The V gene lost 2 bases and the J gene lost 0 bases, with 8 bases spanning the gap. The CDR3 DNA reads as TGTGCCAGCAGCCAACGGACCGTAGCCAAAAACATTCAGTACTTC. This codes for CASSQRTVAKNIQYF.

The chain carries TRBV6-5 and TRBJ1-5, with TRBD1 matching 8 bases. Germline lookup yields CDR1 MNHEY and CDR2 SVGAGI. Trimming removed 4 bases from V and 7 bases from J; junction bases left unmatched: 9. The CDR3 runs to 15 residues. CDR3 sequence (DNA): TGTGCCAGCAGTTCCGCAGGGGGCGCAGAGCAGCCCCAGCATTTT. Translating gives CASSSAGGAEQPQHF.

The genes are TRBV6-5 and TRBJ1-2, with D possibly being TRBD1 (6 bases). Between the trimmed V and J ends, which lost 6 bases and 5 bases, there was a span of 13 bases. The germline CDR1 and CDR2 sequences are MNHEY and SVGAGI. The CDR3 spans 13 residues. The CDR3 spells CASSLDQGYGYTF. DNA of the CDR3: TGTGCCAGCAGCCTCGATCAGGGGTATGGCTACACCTTC.

This sequence joins TRBV6-1 and TRBJ2-6, with D unresolved. The CDR3 is made up of 16 amino acids. CDR1 and CDR2 (germline): MNHNS, SASEGT. Trimming took off 2 bases at V and 4 bases at J, with 12 bases between the two ends. The CDR3 loop reads CASSEQAPGGANVLTF. The DNA for the CDR3 is TGTGCCAGCAGTGAACAGGCCCCGGGCGGGGCCAACGTCCTGACTTTC.

The CDR3 nucleotides read TGTGCCAGTAGTCTACTAGCGGGGATGGCTGAGCAGTACTTC. Protein sequence: CASSLLAGMAEQYF. The rearrangement uses TRBV19 and TRBJ2-7, with 10 bases matching TRBD2. V was clipped by 5 bases and J by 7 bases; unmatched bases: 8. Germline CDR1 reads LNHDA; CDR2 reads SQIVND (reference sequence). The CDR3 length is 14 residues.

The rearrangement links TRBV6-5 to TRBJ1-1, with D maybe TRBD1 (5 bases). Deletions cut 6 bases from V and 1 base from J, with 15 bases between. CDR1 is MNHEY and CDR2 is SVGAGI in the germline V gene. The length of the CDR3 is 15 residues. CDR3 sequence reads: CASRSTGTGNTEAFF. CDR3 sequence (DNA): TGTGCCAGCAGGTCAACCGGGACGGGGAACACTGAAGCTTTCTTT.

This clone has only a few counts. V is TRBV3-1 (or the pseudogene TRBV3-2) and J is TRBJ2-1; a possible D gene is TRBD2 (6 bases). This CDR3 has 14 amino acids. V shed 0 bases and J shed 10 bases, with 13 bases lying between them. Germline-derived CDR1 and CDR2 are LGHDT and YNNKEL (reference sequence). The CDR3, as DNA: TGTGCCAGCAGCCAAGATAAGCGGGTGGGGGAGCAGTTCTTC. Protein: CASSQDKRVGEQFF.

This chain joins TRBV4-2 and TRBJ1-2; D is perhaps TRBD1 (6 bases). This CDR3 is built from 15 residues. Germline values: CDR1 LGHNA, CDR2 YNFKEQ. The ends were cut back, 2 bases at V and 6 bases at J, with 16 bases in the middle. CDR3 nucleotides: TGTGCCAGCAGCCAACAATTACAGGGAGGTCATGGCTACACCTTC. Translation: CASSQQLQGGHGYTF.

The chain carries TRBV30 and TRBJ1-1; tentatively, D is TRBD1 (6 bases). The CDR3 extends over 14 amino acids. Trimming pared 2 bases from V and 1 base from J, leaving 11 bases between. Germline CDR1 GTSNPN, CDR2 SVGIG (reference sequence). The CDR3 nucleotides read TGTGCCTGGAGTAGTAGGACAGCGAACACTGAAGCTTTCTTT. Translating it yields CAWSSRTANTEAFF.

This clone was seen a single time. The rearrangement links TRBV5-1 to TRBJ1-2; TRBD1 might be the D (6 bases). This CDR3 is built from 14 residues. Germline assignment: CDR1 SGHRS and CDR2 YFSETQ. The V gene lost 6 bases and the J gene lost 5 bases, with 17 bases spanning the gap. The CDR3 nucleotides are TGCGCCAGCACCATTGCAGGGGCGGGATATGGCTACACCTTC. Translated: CASTIAGAGYGYTF.

The chain links TRBV19 to TRBJ1-5; TRBD1 matches 10 bases. This CDR3 has 14 amino acids. The V and J ends lost 6 bases and 5 bases, in that order; junction bases with no gene match: 4. The V gene's germline CDR1 is LNHDA and CDR2 SQIVND (reference sequence). The CDR3 DNA follows: TGTGCCAGTAGGCGGGACAGGGGCGATCAGCCCCAGCATTTT. It encodes CASRRDRGDQPQHF.

This clone has only one observation. The chain recombines TRBV7-6 with TRBJ2-7; D perhaps matches TRBD2 (6 bases). The CDR3 spans 12 residues. Trimming removed 4 bases from V and 6 bases from J, with 10 bases in between. Germline CDR1 and CDR2: SGHVS and FNYEAQ. CDR3 bases: TGTGCCAGCAGCTCCCCGGGGGTCGAGCAGTACTTC. Protein: CASSSPGVEQYF.

For this clone: Distinct nucleotide sequences in the sample also encode this CDR3. This chain links TRBV5-6 with TRBJ2-2; tentative D call: TRBD2 (6 bases). The V end lost 2 bases, the J end lost 4 bases, and 15 bases lay between the germline ends. The germline V gene has CDR1 SGHDT and CDR2 YYEEEE. This CDR3 region has 16 residues. This CDR3 reads CASSFWTGAGTGELFF. The CDR3 DNA follows: TGTGCCAGCAGCTTTTGGACGGGAGCGGGCACCGGGGAGCTGTTTTTT.

The V gene is TRBV9, the J gene TRBJ2-3; no definite D call. Per the germline V gene, CDR1 is SGDLS and CDR2 is YYNGEE. The CDR3 is 12 residues long. Trimming removed 1 base from V and 0 bases from J, with 0 bases in between. CDR3 sequence: CASSVSTDTQYF. CDR3 in DNA: TGTGCCAGCAGCGTAAGCACAGATACGCAGTATTTT.

The V and J genes are TRBV9 and TRBJ1-5; D gene unclear. Germline V gives CDR1 SGDLS, CDR2 YYNGEE. Trimming took off 3 bases at V and 3 bases at J, with 7 bases between the two ends. The CDR3 totals 13 residues. The chain's CDR3 is CASSAGVNQPQHF. DNA for the CDR3: TGTGCCAGCAGCGCGGGAGTCAATCAGCCCCAGCATTTT.

The chain is built from TRBV19 and TRBJ1-6, with 7 bases fitting TRBD1. The germline gives CDR1 LNHDA, CDR2 SQIVND (reference sequence). The CDR3 has 14 residues. J lost 7 bases, V lost 6 bases, and 6 bases had no gene match. The chain's CDR3 is CASRPTGRNSPLHF. For the CDR3, the DNA is TGTGCCAGTAGGCCGACAGGGAGAAATTCACCCCTCCACTTT.

The chain employs TRBV7-9 and TRBJ2-3; D gene unclear. Germline assignment: CDR1 SEHNR and CDR2 FQNEAQ (reference sequence). This CDR3 spans 13 amino acids. Between the trimmed V and J ends, which lost 5 bases and 4 bases, there was a span of 10 bases. The CDR3, as DNA: TGTGCCAGCAGCCCGCGTGGCCCAGATACGCAGTATTTT. Its protein product is CASSPRGPDTQYF.

The chain has TRBV7-9 and TRBJ2-7, with 10 bases lining up with TRBD1. Trimming at V came to 1 base and at J to 2 bases, leaving 2 bases not matched to a gene. Germline-derived CDR1 and CDR2 are SEHNR and FQNEAQ (reference sequence). This CDR3 comprises 15 residues. CDR3 loop: CASSLVDRGPYEQYF. The CDR3 DNA is TGTGCCAGCAGCTTAGTTGACAGGGGGCCCTACGAGCAGTACTTC. The entire variable domain, with the rest obtained from reference TRBV7-9 and TRBJ2-7, is as follows: DTGVSQNPRHKITKRGQNVTFRCDPISEHNRLYWYRQTLGQGPEFLTYFQNEAQLEKSRLLSDRFSAERPKGSFSTLEIQRTEQGDSAMYLCASSLVDRGPYEQYFGPGTRLTVT.

V gene TRBV9 combines with J gene TRBJ2-3; D is ambiguous. Germline loops: CDR1 SGDLS, CDR2 YYNGEE. The CDR3 consists of 12 residues. V was clipped by 4 bases and J by 4 bases, with 7 bases between them. Here the CDR3 DNA reads TGTGCCAGCAGCCCCGTTTCAGATACGCAGTATTTT. It encodes CASSPVSDTQYF. Together with reference TRBV9 and TRBJ2-3, the CDR3 gives the full variable domain: DSGVTQTPKHLITATGQRVTLRCSPRSGDLSVYWYQQSLDQGLQFLIQYYNGEERAKGNILERFSAQQFPDLHSELNLSSLELGDSALYFCASSPVSDTQYFGPGTRLTVL.

V is TRBV15 and J is TRBJ1-5, with no clear D. Trimming cost V 4 bases and J 4 bases, with 14 bases left between them. CDR1 LNHNV and CDR2 YYDKDF come from the germline V gene (reference sequence). This CDR3 has 15 residues. DNA for the CDR3: TGTGCCACCAGCAACACGGGAGAGCAAAATCAGCCCCAGCATTTT. Protein product: CATSNTGEQNQPQHF.

The CDR3 DNA reads as TGTGCCAGTAGTACAGGGGGGCGCGTCGGGGAGCTGTTTTTT. Its protein is CASSTGGRVGELFF. The chain carries TRBV19 and TRBJ2-2, with D possibly matching TRBD1 (7 bases). CDR3 length: 14 amino acids. Trimming took off 4 bases at V and 7 bases at J, with 13 bases between the two ends. Germline CDR1 LNHDA, CDR2 SQIVND (reference sequence).